The TCR beta chain under discussion was sequenced for a study of T cell clusters in autoimmune cytopenias (dated by TCRdb to between 2018 and 2021). As for the study more broadly: The median TRB sequencing depth was 50,000 to 60,000 reads per sample, and the median number of distinct TRB clonotypes was more than 2,000 per sample. Peripheral blood TRB and IGH repertoires were sequenced in autoimmune cytopenia patients at active disease and during treatment follow-up, alongside healthy, CLL and autoimmune hepatitis controls. The study aimed to test whether autoimmune cytopenia patients carry a disease-specific immune repertoire signature usable as a blood-based biomarker. What the study reported, not specific to this receptor: The GLIPH analysis suggested a lack of physiological T cell clusters in primary autoimmune cytopenia patients, since 51 clusters were exclusive to healthy donors whereas some 15 were exclusive to patients. In the comparison of secondary cytopenia with CLL, the cluster-lack signature was not observed, apparently because the dominant lymphoma-associated repertoire masked the signature. TRB repertoire shifts, with less even repertoires observed in secondary cytopenia and CLL, were mostly attributed to lymphoma bias rather than autoimmunity. Healthy donors showed almost three-fold more exclusive TRB clusters than active autoimmune hepatitis patients, consistent with an autoimmunity-wide signature. The T cell clusters were only ever defined in silico, so experimental validation of their functional role was still needed.

Remarks on this clonotype: The specificity of this receptor is unknown.

TRB rearrangements were amplified by multiplex PCR using a touch-down protocol with TRB-A and TRB-B primer pools mixed in one tube. Illumina adapters and sample indices were added to the amplicons through two consecutive PCR reactions performed with Phusion HS II polymerase. After gel purification with the NucleoSpin Gel and PCR Clean-up kit, the amplicons were quantified by Qubit and checked for quality on an Agilent 2100 Bioanalyzer. Sequencing of the libraries was done on an Illumina MiSeq with 600-cycle, single-indexed, paired-end runs. The source study handled its data this way. Alignment and assembly of TRB reads were performed with MiXCR version 2.1.12 and the default MiXCR reference library. A clone was defined by each unique CDR3 nucleotide sequence, and analysis was restricted to productive sequences with at least two reads. To assess repertoire diversity, an R script computed alpha-parameterized diversity profiles (alpha 0 to 5), which included the Shannon (alpha 1) and Simpson (alpha 2) indices. Combinatorial TRB VJ usage was computed with the tcR package and compared between cohorts by principal component analysis with ade4. TCRbeta CDR3s were clustered with GLIPH on cohort pairs matched by age and read depth, and cluster frequencies were compared by Wilcoxon test. With the reads reprocessed by TCRdb, a single entry stands for each CDR3 protein sequence and no DNA is reported. The V and J calls and clone size come from TCRdb's table, not from the authors' own analysis. The sample table includes a few thousand distinct CDR3 sequences. The ten largest clones add up to more than 60% of the sample.

TRB amplification used 250 ng of peripheral blood genomic DNA, tens of thousands of genome equivalents, per sample. CDR1 ENHRY and CDR2 SYGVKD are derived from the germline V gene. The CDR3 contains 14 residues, cysteine and phenylalanine counted. No nucleotide data were recorded. The V and J segments used are TRBV10-3 and TRBJ1-2; TCRdb names TRBD1, which stays unverified in the absence of DNA. Sequenced sample: peripheral blood. The TCR was taken from a human donor with an autoimmune cytopenia or autoimmune hepatitis (not recorded which). The CDR3 amino acid sequence is: CAISQGGLSDGYTF.